The following is a T cell receptor beta chain sequence with its context. What it binds is unknown. This CDR3 contains 16 residues. V was cut by 6 bases and J by 0 bases, with 18 bases left in between. Per the germline V gene, CDR1 is SGHAT and CDR2 is FQNNGV. This sample was included in a study of cytomegalovirus exposure and HLA in healthy donors. TCRdb's table, derived via immunoSEQ multiplex PCR, lists solely in-frame clones and lacks some. The sample contains a few hundred thousand clones, 75% to 90% of which appear only once. The study, taken as a whole, reports: Rare TCR sequences predominated, though certain public TCRs were found in many donors. It was confirmed in vitro that a few of the CMV-associated chains were specific for CMV antigens. Altogether, 164 TCR beta chains were recorded as cytomegalovirus-associated.

This TCR came from a woman aged 18-30 years in good health and CMV-seronegative. Specimen: PBMCs. The chain employs TRBV11-2 and TRBJ2-7; tentative D call: TRBD2 (6 bases). CDR3 sequence reads: CASRGEVKSSSYEQYF. The CDR3 DNA is TGTGCCAGCAGGGGGGAGGTGAAAAGCTCCTCCTACGAGCAGTACTTC.